The clone carrying this T cell receptor (beta chain) was counted only a few times. Antigen: not known. The data originate from a study of T cell repertoires in cytomegalovirus infection. Study-level information: HLA-C-restricted CMV epitopes, recently identified, and well-studied HLA-B-restricted ones were used by the study. Study-wide results and limits: Of the TCR beta families, the public ones yielded a cumulative frequency that identified carriers of CMV plus the relevant HLA.

TCRdb re-derived calls from the reads in MiXCR, one entry per CDR3 protein. The table includes about 890,000 distinct CDR3 sequences, around 30% detected once. The CDR3 is 17 residues long. Germline V gene data show CDR1 as MNHEY and CDR2 as SMNVEV (reference sequence). V lost 1 base and J 5 bases, leaving 20 bases between the germline ends. The starting material was cultured CD8+ T cells from PBMCs, obtained from culture after CMV antigen stimulation. The sequence came from a human donor in good health (CMV status not recorded). Some clones in this sample may be carry-over from other donors' samples. The chain is built from TRBV27 and TRBJ1-2; D perhaps matches TRBD1 (5 bases). CDR3 loop: CASSLLPLGGGHYGYTF. CDR3 coding DNA: TGTGCCAGCAGTTTATTGCCCCTCGGGGGGGGTCATTATGGCTACACCTTC.